Listed below are T cell receptor beta chains from one sample, sequenced in a study of identical twins. Via MiXCR, TCRdb re-called the 5' RACE reads, giving one row per CDR3 protein. The sample shows fewer than 800,000 distinct CDR3 sequences, about 7.1% of them seen only once. The same data also went into a second study, on yellow fever vaccine responses in identical twins.

Sequenced sample: PBMCs. The receptor set was obtained from a woman aged 18-29 years in good health. The CDR3 runs from the conserved cysteine through the conserved F or W. A D gene is named only where the DNA matches it firmly. Clone size is not always given. Where it is, it says once, few, many or a class for expanded clones.

v_call	j_call	clone_size	d_call	cdr3_aa	cdr3_nt
TRBV28	TRBJ2-3	NA	TRBD2	CASSLIQLAGGTDTQYF	TGTGCCAGCAGCCTCATCCAACTAGCGGGAGGAACAGATACGCAGTATTTT
TRBV29-1	TRBJ2-1	few	TRBD2	CSVAGLADSYNEQFF	TGCAGCGTTGCGGGACTAGCGGATTCCTACAATGAGCAGTTCTTC
TRBV16	TRBJ2-1	NA	NA	CASSQWTYPYNEQFF	TGTGCCAGCAGCCAATGGACTTATCCCTACAATGAGCAGTTCTTC
TRBV12-3/TRBV12-4	TRBJ1-2	many	NA	CASSPQQGYYGYTF	TGTGCCAGCAGTCCCCAACAGGGATACTATGGCTACACCTTC
TRBV12-5	TRBJ2-1	few	TRBD2	CASGLVGLAEGNEQFF	TGTGCTAGTGGTTTGGTAGGACTAGCTGAAGGCAATGAGCAGTTCTTC
TRBV20-1	TRBJ1-1	many	TRBD1	CSARDGSGTGATEAFF	TGCAGTGCTAGAGATGGGTCCGGGACAGGGGCCACTGAAGCTTTCTTT
TRBV18	TRBJ2-1	many	TRBD1	CASSLITSGTGFNEQFF	TGTGCCAGCTCACTCATCACCTCCGGGACAGGGTTTAATGAGCAGTTCTTC
TRBV10-3	TRBJ2-5	many	TRBD2	CAISESRGDHQETQYF	TGTGCCATCAGTGAGTCGCGGGGGGACCACCAAGAGACCCAGTACTTC
TRBV9	TRBJ2-5	NA	TRBD2	CASSVGGAIGETQYF	TGTGCCAGCAGCGTCGGGGGGGCCATTGGGGAGACCCAGTACTTC
TRBV24-1	TRBJ2-7	NA	TRBD1	CATSLTGAYEQYF	TGTGCCACCAGCCTCACAGGGGCCTACGAGCAGTACTTC
TRBV12-3/TRBV12-4	TRBJ2-4	NA	NA	CASSFRGAKNIQYF	TGTGCCAGCAGTTTTAGGGGAGCCAAAAACATTCAGTACTTC
TRBV7-8	TRBJ2-1	many	TRBD2	CASSERLAGRTYNEQFF	TGTGCCAGCAGCGAGAGACTAGCGGGACGGACCTACAATGAGCAGTTCTTC
TRBV7-9	TRBJ2-1	many	NA	CASSLELVFHEQFF	TGTGCCAGCAGCTTAGAACTGGTATTCCATGAGCAGTTCTTC
TRBV10-3	TRBJ1-5	many	TRBD1	CAISGDRGQGQPQHF	TGTGCCATCAGCGGGGACAGGGGGCAGGGTCAGCCCCAGCATTTT
TRBV28	TRBJ1-5	NA	TRBD1	CASGDSYTNSNQPQHF	TGTGCCAGCGGGGACAGTTACACCAATAGCAATCAGCCCCAGCATTTT
TRBV6-1	TRBJ2-3	NA	TRBD2	CARRQSSGALDPSTDTQYF	TGTGCCCGCCGACAGTCTAGCGGAGCCCTCGATCCCAGCACAGATACGCAGTATTTT
TRBV4-2	TRBJ1-5	many	NA	CASSQDLVGGNQPQHF	TGTGCCAGCAGCCAAGATCTCGTAGGGGGCAATCAGCCCCAGCATTTT
TRBV28	TRBJ1-2	few	NA	CASSLGIQYGYTF	TGTGCCAGCAGTTTGGGGATCCAGTATGGCTACACCTTC
TRBV5-1	TRBJ2-7	NA	TRBD2	CASSPSGAQQYF	TGCGCCAGCAGCCCGAGCGGGGCTCAGCAGTACTTC
TRBV20-1	TRBJ1-2	NA	NA	CSAPAGRSGYTF	TGCAGTGCCCCCGCAGGGAGGAGTGGCTACACCTTC
TRBV7-8	TRBJ2-6	few	TRBD1	CASSRGQGGSYSGANVLTF	TGTGCCAGCAGCCGGGGACAGGGAGGTTCTTACTCTGGGGCCAACGTCCTGACTTTC
TRBV20-1	TRBJ2-3	NA	TRBD2	CSASRLAENTDTQYF	TGCAGTGCTAGCCGCCTAGCGGAAAACACAGATACGCAGTATTTT
TRBV4-2	TRBJ2-5	many	NA	CASSQGGFAAQETQYF	TGTGCCAGCAGCCAAGGAGGATTTGCGGCTCAAGAGACCCAGTACTTC